A selection of T cell receptor beta chains follows, all from one sample in a study of blood T cells in healthy people across ages. TCRdb ran MiXCR on the 5' RACE reads and lists one entry per CDR3 protein. Of 800,000 to 950,000 distinct CDR3 sequences detected, 35% to 40% appear once; the ten largest clones hold 10% to 15%. Sequences were obtained from blood. The receptor source for this set is a man between 18 and 29 years old in good health. Both conserved end residues are part of each CDR3. A D gene is named only where the DNA matches it firmly. The listing skips clone size in some rows; elsewhere it reads once, few, many or a size class.

clone size	V gene	J gene	D gene	CDR3 DNA	CDR3 protein
.	TRBV20-1	TRBJ2-3	.	TGCAGTGCATGGACAGATTCCGCAGATACGCAGTATTTT	CSAWTDSADTQYF
few	TRBV28	TRBJ1-1	.	TGTGCCAGCAGTTTTTTCCGGGGAGTGGGGAAAGCTTTCTTT	CASSFFRGVGKAFF
few	TRBV7-6	TRBJ1-3	TRBD1	TGTGCCAGCAGCCGGACCGGGACAGTAGACACCATATATTTT	CASSRTGTVDTIYF
.	TRBV2	TRBJ2-3	.	TGTGCCAGCAGCACCTCGGGACACAACACAGATACGCAGTATTTT	CASSTSGHNTDTQYF
few	TRBV27	TRBJ2-1	TRBD2	TGTGCCAGCAGTTTATCTAGGACTAGCGGGGGGAGCTCCTACAATGAGCAGTTCTTC	CASSLSRTSGGSSYNEQFF
.	TRBV20-1	TRBJ1-2	.	TGCAGTGCTAGAAGGCGGAGTGAGTTCCTTGGGTCGGGCTACACCTTC	CSARRRSEFLGSGYTF
many	TRBV9	TRBJ2-1	TRBD1	TGTGCCAGCAGCGTAGCAGGGGGCCCCTACAATGAGCAGTTCTTC	CASSVAGGPYNEQFF
.	TRBV27	TRBJ2-3	TRBD2	TGTGCCAGCAGTCCCCGAGGACTAGCGGGAGCAGGTGATACGCAGTATTTT	CASSPRGLAGAGDTQYF
many	TRBV6-1	TRBJ2-3	TRBD2	TGTGCCAGCGGACTAGCCATCCGGGATACGCAGTATTTT	CASGLAIRDTQYF
.	TRBV4-1	TRBJ2-1	.	TGCGCCAGCAGCCAAGATAGAGGAGCGCGGGGATACAATGAGCAGTTCTTC	CASSQDRGARGYNEQFF
few	TRBV14	TRBJ2-5	.	TGTGCCAGCAGCCCTATCCCGGGGCAGGTCGGAGAGACCCAGTACTTC	CASSPIPGQVGETQYF
.	TRBV28	TRBJ2-3	TRBD1	TGTGCCAGCAGTCCCGCCCCCGGGACAGGGTCCACAGATACGCAGTATTTT	CASSPAPGTGSTDTQYF
.	TRBV7-2	TRBJ1-4	TRBD1	TGTGCCAGCAGCTTCCGGGACAGGGTTGAAAAACTGTTTTTT	CASSFRDRVEKLFF
once	TRBV29-1	TRBJ2-3	.	TGCAGCGTTGGGGCGATGCCCGCACATGAGACGCAGTATTTT	CSVGAMPAHETQYF
many	TRBV12-3/TRBV12-4	TRBJ1-2	TRBD1	TGTGCCAGCAGTTTGAATGAGGGGGCGGTTGGCTACACCTTC	CASSLNEGAVGYTF
.	TRBV20-1	TRBJ1-5	.	TGCAGTGCTGCCCAGGGCAATCTGAATCAGCCCCAGCATTTT	CSAAQGNLNQPQHF
.	TRBV4-2	TRBJ2-2	TRBD1	TGTGCCAGCAGACTCTACCAGGGGGACACCGGGGAGCTGTTTTTT	CASRLYQGDTGELFF
few	TRBV20-1	TRBJ2-2	.	TGCAGCGCCACCGGGGGGCACGGGGAGCTGTTTTTT	CSATGGHGELFF
.	TRBV6-5	TRBJ2-1	.	TGTGCCAGCGCCAACGGGAATGAGCAGTTCTTC	CASANGNEQFF
many	TRBV12-3/TRBV12-4	TRBJ1-1	TRBD1	TGTGCCAGTTCCACAGGGGTGAGGACTGAAGCTTTCTTT	CASSTGVRTEAFF
.	TRBV2	TRBJ2-5	.	TGTGCCAGCAGATCGACAGGTGTCGCGGAGACCCAGTACTTC	CASRSTGVAETQYF
few	TRBV29-1	TRBJ1-2	.	TGCAGCGTTGGGGGTGAGGTCTATGGCTACACCTTC	CSVGGEVYGYTF
.	TRBV12-3/TRBV12-4	TRBJ1-4	.	TGTGCCAGCAGTTCTGACAGTTGGCGTATTGAAAAACTGTTTTTT	CASSSDSWRIEKLFF
few	TRBV27	TRBJ2-7	.	TGTGCCAGCAGTCACAGGAGCTCCTACAATGAGCAGTACTTC	CASSHRSSYNEQYF
few	TRBV20-1	TRBJ2-5	TRBD1	TGCAGTGCTACAGGACAGGGGGCCACGGAGACCCAGTACTTC	CSATGQGATETQYF
.	TRBV12-3/TRBV12-4	TRBJ1-5	.	TGTGCCAGCAGTCCACCGGGGGGTATTAATCAGCCCCAGCATTTT	CASSPPGGINQPQHF
.	TRBV6-5	TRBJ2-7	TRBD1	TGTGCCAGCAGCCGGGACAGGGGCGCCTACGAGCAGTACTTC	CASSRDRGAYEQYF
.	TRBV6-5	TRBJ2-2	.	TGTGCCACTACGGCAGGTGGGAACACCGGGGAGCTGTTTTTT	CATTAGGNTGELFF
.	TRBV4-3	TRBJ2-2	.	TGCGCCAGCAGCCCATACCCGACAGGGAACACCGGGGAGCTGTTTTTT	CASSPYPTGNTGELFF
few	TRBV5-1	TRBJ2-1	.	TGCGCCAGCAGTTTTGGACACATGGTTCTGTATGAGCAGTTCTTC	CASSFGHMVLYEQFF
few	TRBV5-1	TRBJ1-1	.	TGCGCCAGCAGCGAGAAGGTTCGGCCGGGAAGGGACACTGAAGCTTTCTTT	CASSEKVRPGRDTEAFF
few	TRBV9	TRBJ2-7	.	TGTGCCAGCAGCGTAAGCGCCAGACAGGACTTGGCCGAGCAGTACTTC	CASSVSARQDLAEQYF
.	TRBV19	TRBJ1-5	.	TGTGCTTCGCAGCAGCCCCAGCATTTT	CASQQPQHF
.	TRBV12-3/TRBV12-4	TRBJ2-1	TRBD1	TGTGCCAGCAGTTGGAGGACAGGGGGCTCGGATGAGCAGTTCTTC	CASSWRTGGSDEQFF
.	TRBV5-1	TRBJ2-5	.	TGCGCCAGCAGCTCAGGTGGCGTTAGGGAGACCCAGTACTTC	CASSSGGVRETQYF
few	TRBV20-1	TRBJ2-3	TRBD2	TGCAGTGCTAGAGATGAGACTAGCGGGGGGTTAACAGATACGCAGTATTTT	CSARDETSGGLTDTQYF
.	TRBV5-1	TRBJ1-4	.	TGCGCCAGCAGCTTGACCGAGGTCCGGGGAGTTGAAAAACTGTTTTTT	CASSLTEVRGVEKLFF
.	TRBV20-1	TRBJ2-4	.	TGCAATGCCCGACGGAGGACAGCGCAGGGAGAGCAGTACTTC	CNARRRTAQGEQYF
few	TRBV3-1	TRBJ2-1	TRBD2	TGTGCCAGCAGCGCCCTAGCGGGGACCTACAATGAGCAGTTCTTC	CASSALAGTYNEQFF
few	TRBV20-1	TRBJ1-1	.	TGCAGTGCTAGAGTTGTTTCCCAAGGCAACACTGAAGCTTTCTTT	CSARVVSQGNTEAFF
few	TRBV10-3	TRBJ1-1	.	TGTGCCATCAACCAGGGGCCGAACACTGAAGCTTTCTTT	CAINQGPNTEAFF
.	TRBV20-1	TRBJ1-2	.	TGCAGTGCGCGGAGGCCAGGGTACGATGGCTACACCTTC	CSARRPGYDGYTF
few	TRBV4-3	TRBJ2-3	TRBD1	TGCGCCAGCAGCCAAGATAGGGCAGGGGGTTACCCCTATACGCAGTATTTT	CASSQDRAGGYPYTQYF
.	TRBV6-2/TRBV6-3	TRBJ2-1	.	TGTGCCAGGCCCAAGCCGGCGGACAATGAGCAGTTCTTC	CARPKPADNEQFF
.	TRBV12-3/TRBV12-4	TRBJ2-3	.	TGTGCCAGCAGTTTTGCGGGGGCCACCACAGATACGCAGTATTTT	CASSFAGATTDTQYF
once	TRBV11-2	TRBJ1-4	.	TGTGCCAGCAGCTTAGGACCTCTAAGACAGCGGTCCCTTGGGACTAATGAAAACCTGTTTTTT	CASSLGPLRQRSLGTNENLFF
.	TRBV2	TRBJ1-5	.	TGTGCCAGCAGTGAAGATGAGGCCCGTAATCAGCCCCAGCATTTT	CASSEDEARNQPQHF
.	TRBV11-2	TRBJ2-3	TRBD2	TGTGCCAGCAGCTTAGTAGCGGGGGCCTCCACAGATACGCAGTATTTT	CASSLVAGASTDTQYF